This T cell receptor beta chain comes out of a study of shared clonotypes between healthy human individuals. Study results and caveats: Clonotype sharing across a few donors was observed for about 5.2% of naive CD4 clonotypes. Sample collection involved blood only; tissue repertoires are likely different. Memory subsets generally showed lower estimated richness than naive subsets.

The ends were cut back, 0 bases at V and 2 bases at J, with 14 bases in the middle. Germline V gives CDR1 MNHNS, CDR2 SASEGT. The CDR3 has 17 residues. The data were produced by immunoSEQ multiplex PCR, yet TCRdb's version contains in-frame clones alone and is incomplete. In the table there are millions of clones, 93% of which are singletons. Memory CD4+ cells were the fraction left after CD45RA+ naive selection. Note on this clone: Its antigen is not identified.

The source is a man younger than 35 in good health. Some clones in this sample may be carry-over from other donors' samples. Sequencing was performed on naive CD4+ T cells from PBMCs. Noted subset: CD45RA+ positively selected. The chain combines TRBV6-1 with TRBJ2-4; unclear D gene. The CDR3 DNA follows: TGTGCCAGCAGTGAAGCTTCGGTCACATTCACCAAAAACATTCAGTACTTC. As protein: CASSEASVTFTKNIQYF.